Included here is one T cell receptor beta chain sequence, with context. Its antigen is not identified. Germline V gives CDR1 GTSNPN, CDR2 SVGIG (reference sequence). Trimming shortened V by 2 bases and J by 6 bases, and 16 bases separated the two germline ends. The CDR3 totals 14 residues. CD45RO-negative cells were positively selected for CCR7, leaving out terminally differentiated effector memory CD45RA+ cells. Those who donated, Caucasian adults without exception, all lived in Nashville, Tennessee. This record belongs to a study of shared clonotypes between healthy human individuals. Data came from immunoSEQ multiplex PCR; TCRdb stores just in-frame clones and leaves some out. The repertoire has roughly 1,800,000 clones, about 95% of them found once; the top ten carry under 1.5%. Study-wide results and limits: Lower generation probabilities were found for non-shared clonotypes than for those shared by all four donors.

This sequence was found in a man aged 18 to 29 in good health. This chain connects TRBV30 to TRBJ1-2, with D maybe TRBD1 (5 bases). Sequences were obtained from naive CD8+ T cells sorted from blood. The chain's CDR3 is CAWSWEARDHGYTF. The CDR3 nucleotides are TGTGCCTGGAGTTGGGAGGCCAGGGACCATGGCTACACCTTC.